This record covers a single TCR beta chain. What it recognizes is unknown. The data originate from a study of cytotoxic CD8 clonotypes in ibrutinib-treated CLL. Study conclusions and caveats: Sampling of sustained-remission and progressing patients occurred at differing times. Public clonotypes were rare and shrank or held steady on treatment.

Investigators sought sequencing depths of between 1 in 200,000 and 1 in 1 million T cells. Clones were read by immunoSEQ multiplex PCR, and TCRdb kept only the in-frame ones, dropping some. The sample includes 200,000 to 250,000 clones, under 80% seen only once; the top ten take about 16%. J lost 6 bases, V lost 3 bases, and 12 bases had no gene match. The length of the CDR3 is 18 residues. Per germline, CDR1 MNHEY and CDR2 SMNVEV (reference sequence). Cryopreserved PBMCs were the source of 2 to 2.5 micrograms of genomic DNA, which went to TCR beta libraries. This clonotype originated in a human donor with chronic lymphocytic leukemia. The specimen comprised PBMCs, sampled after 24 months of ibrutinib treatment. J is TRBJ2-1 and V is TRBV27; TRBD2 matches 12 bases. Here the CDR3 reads CASSFSRKPGLAGNEQFF. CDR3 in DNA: TGTGCCAGCAGTTTCTCCCGCAAACCGGGACTAGCGGGCAATGAGCAGTTCTTC.